This T cell receptor (beta chain) is from a study of T-cell memory formation after mild COVID-19. Study information: Clustering of TCRs was largely donor specific.

V lost 3 bases, J lost 3 bases, and 4 bases stayed unmatched. This CDR3 has 17 amino acids. Study conclusions and caveats: The CD4+ clones that contracted clustered mainly within CM and EM, and the CD8+ clones concentrated in EMRA. That cross-reactive memory joined was suggested by some responding clones appearing in pre-infection memory.

As for this clonotype: Its antigen remains unknown.

Each CDR3 protein is one row after TCRdb ran MiXCR on the 5' RACE reads. The sample has roughly 550,000 distinct CDR3 sequences; roughly 22% are singletons. This sequence joins TRBV12-3 or TRBV12-4 and TRBJ2-2; 13 bases map to TRBD2. This TCR was recovered from an adult woman who had mild COVID-19 (a few samples of this study predate the infection). Cell type and time point are not known. The source material was PBMCs or a T cell subset sorted from them (not recorded which). The CDR3 region is CASSFGLAGVYTGELFF. In DNA, the CDR3 is TGTGCCAGCAGTTTCGGACTAGCGGGGGTCTACACCGGGGAGCTGTTTTTT.